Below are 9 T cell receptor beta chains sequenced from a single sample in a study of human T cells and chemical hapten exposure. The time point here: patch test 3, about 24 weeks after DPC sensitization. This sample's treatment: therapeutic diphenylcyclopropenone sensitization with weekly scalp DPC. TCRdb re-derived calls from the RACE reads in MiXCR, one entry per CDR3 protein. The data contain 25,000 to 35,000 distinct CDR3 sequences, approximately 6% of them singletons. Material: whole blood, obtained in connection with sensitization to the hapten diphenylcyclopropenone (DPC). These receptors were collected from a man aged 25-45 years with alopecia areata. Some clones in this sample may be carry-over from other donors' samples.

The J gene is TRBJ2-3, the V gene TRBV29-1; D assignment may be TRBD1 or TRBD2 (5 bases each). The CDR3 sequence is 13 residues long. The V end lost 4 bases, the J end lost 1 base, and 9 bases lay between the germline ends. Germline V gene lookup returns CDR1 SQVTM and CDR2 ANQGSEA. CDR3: CSVGMGGTDTQYF. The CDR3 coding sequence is TGCAGCGTTGGAATGGGGGGCACAGATACGCAGTATTTT.

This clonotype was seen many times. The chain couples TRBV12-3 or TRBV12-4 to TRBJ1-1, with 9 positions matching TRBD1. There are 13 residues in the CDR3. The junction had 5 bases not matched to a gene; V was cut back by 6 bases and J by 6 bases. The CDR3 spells CASSDRQGAEAFF. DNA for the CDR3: TGTGCCAGCAGCGATAGACAGGGGGCTGAAGCTTTCTTT.

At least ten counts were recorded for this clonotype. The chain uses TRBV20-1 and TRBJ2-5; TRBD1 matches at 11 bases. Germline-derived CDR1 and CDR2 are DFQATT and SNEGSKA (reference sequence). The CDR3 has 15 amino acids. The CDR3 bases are TGCAGCTCACCTGGGACAGGGGGTATCCAAGAGACCCAGTACTTC. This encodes CSSPGTGGIQETQYF.

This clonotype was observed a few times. The CDR3 is CASSTLGERGQGQPQHF. In nucleotides, the CDR3 is TGTGCCAGCAGCACCCTCGGTGAGAGGGGGCAGGGTCAGCCCCAGCATTTT. V gene TRBV6-2 or TRBV6-3 combines with J gene TRBJ1-5; 7 nucleotides align to TRBD1. V gave up 6 bases and J gave up 6 bases; unmatched junction bases: 17. The CDR3 consists of 17 residues. CDR1 and CDR2 from the germline V gene are MNHEY and SVGEGT.

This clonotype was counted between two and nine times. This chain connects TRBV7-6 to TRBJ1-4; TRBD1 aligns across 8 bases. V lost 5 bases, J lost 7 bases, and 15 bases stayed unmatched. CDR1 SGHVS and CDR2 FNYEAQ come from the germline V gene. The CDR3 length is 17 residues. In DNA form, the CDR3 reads TGTGCCAGCAGCCCGAATGGCAGGGGGCTGAGTAGTGAAAAACTGTTTTTT. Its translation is CASSPNGRGLSSEKLFF.

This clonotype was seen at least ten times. As DNA, the CDR3 is TGTGCCAGCAGTTACTCCTCAGGAATTAACTATGGCTACACCTTC. It translates to CASSYSSGINYGYTF. J is TRBJ1-2 and V is TRBV6-5; D ambiguous. This CDR3 is built from 15 residues. CDR1 and CDR2 (germline): MNHEY, SVGAGI. V shed 0 bases and J shed 1 base, with 9 bases lying between them.

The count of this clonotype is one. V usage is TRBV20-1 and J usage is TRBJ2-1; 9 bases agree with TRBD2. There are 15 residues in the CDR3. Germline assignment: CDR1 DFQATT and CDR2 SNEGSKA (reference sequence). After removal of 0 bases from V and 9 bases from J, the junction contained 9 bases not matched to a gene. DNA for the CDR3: TGCAGTGCTAGAGATCCCGCGGGGGGGAGGAGTGAGCAGTTCTTC. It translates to CSARDPAGGRSEQFF.

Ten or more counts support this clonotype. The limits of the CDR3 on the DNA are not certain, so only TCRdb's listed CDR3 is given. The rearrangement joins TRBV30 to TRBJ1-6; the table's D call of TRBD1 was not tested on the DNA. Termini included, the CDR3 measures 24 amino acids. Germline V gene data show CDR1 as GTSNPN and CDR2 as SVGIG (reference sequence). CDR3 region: CVLLSDSGFYLCAWSNQGQSPLHF.

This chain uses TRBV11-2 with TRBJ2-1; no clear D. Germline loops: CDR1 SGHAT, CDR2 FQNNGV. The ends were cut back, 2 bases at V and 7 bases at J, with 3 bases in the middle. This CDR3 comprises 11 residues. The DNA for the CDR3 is TGTGCCAGCAGCTTATTTAATGAGCAGTTCTTC. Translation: CASSLFNEQFF.